The sequence of this TCR beta chain was determined in a study of cytomegalovirus exposure and HLA in healthy donors. The wider study: Most donors, 80% to 90% of several hundred genotyped, fell in the Caucasian-associated ancestry cluster.

PCR involved 60 Vbeta and 13 Jbeta primers. Some clones are missing from TCRdb's copy, which holds only in-frame ones; the method was immunoSEQ multiplex PCR. The sample lists tens of thousands of clones; around 79% were seen once. This CDR3 contains 14 residues. J lost 7 bases, V lost 4 bases, and 8 bases had no gene match. CDR1 MNHNS and CDR2 SASEGT come from the germline V gene. The sequence was collected from a man aged 40-50 years in good health and CMV-seronegative. V gene TRBV6-1 combines with J gene TRBJ2-5; 8 nucleotides align to TRBD1. Sequencing was performed on PBMCs. The CDR3 DNA follows: TGTGCCAGCAGTGTACTAGACAGGGGAGGGACCCAGTACTTC. Protein: CASSVLDRGGTQYF.